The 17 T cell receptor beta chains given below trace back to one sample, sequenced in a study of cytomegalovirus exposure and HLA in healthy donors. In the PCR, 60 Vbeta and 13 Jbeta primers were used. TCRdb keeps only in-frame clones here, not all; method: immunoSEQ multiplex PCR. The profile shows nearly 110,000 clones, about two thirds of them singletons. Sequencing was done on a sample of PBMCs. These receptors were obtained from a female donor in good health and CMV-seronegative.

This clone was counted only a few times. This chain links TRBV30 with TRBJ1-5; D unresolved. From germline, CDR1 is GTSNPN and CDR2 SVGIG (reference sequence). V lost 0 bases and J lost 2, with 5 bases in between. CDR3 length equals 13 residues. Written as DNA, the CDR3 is TGTGCCTGGAGTGTACTTGGCAATCAGCCCCAGCATTTT. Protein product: CAWSVLGNQPQHF.

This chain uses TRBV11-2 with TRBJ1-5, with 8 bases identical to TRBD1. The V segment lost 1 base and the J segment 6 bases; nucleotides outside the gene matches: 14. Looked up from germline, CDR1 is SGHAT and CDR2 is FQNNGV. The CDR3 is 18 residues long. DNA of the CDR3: TGTGCCAGCAGCTTAGTTGGCTGGTCCAGGGGGCGCGCTCAGCCCCAGCATTTT. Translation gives CASSLVGWSRGRAQPQHF.

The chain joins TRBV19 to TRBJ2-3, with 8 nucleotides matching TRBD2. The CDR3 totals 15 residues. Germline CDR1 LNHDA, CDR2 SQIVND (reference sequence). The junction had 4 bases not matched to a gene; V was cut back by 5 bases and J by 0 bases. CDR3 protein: CASSSASGSTDTQYF. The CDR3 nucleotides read TGTGCCAGTAGTTCCGCTAGCGGGAGCACAGATACGCAGTATTTT.

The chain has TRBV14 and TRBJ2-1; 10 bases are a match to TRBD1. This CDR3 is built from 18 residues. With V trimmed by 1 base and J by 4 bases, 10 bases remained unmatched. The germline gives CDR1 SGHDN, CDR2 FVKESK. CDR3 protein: CASSQVDDRGLLYNEQFF. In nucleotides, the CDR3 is TGTGCCAGCAGCCAAGTCGACGACAGGGGGCTATTATACAATGAGCAGTTCTTC.

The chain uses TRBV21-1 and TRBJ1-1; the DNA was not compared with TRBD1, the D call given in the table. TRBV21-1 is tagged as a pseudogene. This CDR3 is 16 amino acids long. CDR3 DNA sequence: TGTGCCAGCAGCAGGGGGGGGGACAGGGGGAGAACTGAAGCTTTCTTT. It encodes CASSRGGDRGRTEAFF.

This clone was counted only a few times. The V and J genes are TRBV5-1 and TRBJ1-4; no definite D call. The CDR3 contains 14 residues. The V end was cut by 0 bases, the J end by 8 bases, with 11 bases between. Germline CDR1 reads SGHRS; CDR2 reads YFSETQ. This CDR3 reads CASSLAGNKEKLFF. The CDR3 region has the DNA TGCGCCAGCAGCTTGGCCGGGAATAAGGAAAAACTGTTTTTT.

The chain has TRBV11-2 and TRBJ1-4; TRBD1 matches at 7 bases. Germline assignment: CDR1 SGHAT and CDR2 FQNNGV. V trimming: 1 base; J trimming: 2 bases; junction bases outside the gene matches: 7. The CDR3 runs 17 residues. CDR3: CASSLGTGGLTNEKLFF. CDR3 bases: TGTGCCAGCAGCTTAGGGACAGGAGGGTTGACTAATGAAAAACTGTTTTTT.

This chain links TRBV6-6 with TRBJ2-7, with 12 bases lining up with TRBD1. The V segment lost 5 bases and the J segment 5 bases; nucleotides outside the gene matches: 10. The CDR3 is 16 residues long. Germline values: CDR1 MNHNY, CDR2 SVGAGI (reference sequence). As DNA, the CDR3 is TGTGCCAGCAGTAATACACCGGGACAGGGGGCTCACGAGCAGTACTTC. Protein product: CASSNTPGQGAHEQYF.

The CDR3 is CASRRQGNYNEQFF. Written as DNA, the CDR3 is TGTGCCAGCCGCCGACAGGGTAACTACAATGAGCAGTTCTTC. The V and J genes are TRBV28 and TRBJ2-1; 7 bases map to TRBD1. The germline V gene has CDR1 MDHEN and CDR2 SYDVKM. The CDR3 runs to 14 residues. V gave up 8 bases and J gave up 3 bases; unmatched junction bases: 7.

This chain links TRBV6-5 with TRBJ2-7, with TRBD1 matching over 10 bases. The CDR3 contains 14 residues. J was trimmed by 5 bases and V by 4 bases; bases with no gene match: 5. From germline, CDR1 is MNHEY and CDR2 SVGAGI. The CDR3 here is CASSSRDRGHEQYF. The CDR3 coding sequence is TGTGCCAGCAGTTCCCGGGACAGGGGCCACGAGCAGTACTTC.

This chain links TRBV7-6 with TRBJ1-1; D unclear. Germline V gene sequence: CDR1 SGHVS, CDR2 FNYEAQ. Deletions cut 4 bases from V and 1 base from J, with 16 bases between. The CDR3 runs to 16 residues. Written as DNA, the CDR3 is TGTGCCAGCAGCTCCGAGGCCGGGGTCCCGAACACTGAAGCTTTCTTT. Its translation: CASSSEAGVPNTEAFF.

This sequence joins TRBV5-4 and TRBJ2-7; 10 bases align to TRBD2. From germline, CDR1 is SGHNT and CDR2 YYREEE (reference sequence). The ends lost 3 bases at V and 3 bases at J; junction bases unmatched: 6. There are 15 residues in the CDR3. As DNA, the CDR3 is TGTGCCAGCAGCTACACTAGCGGGAAAAACTACGAGCAGTACTTC. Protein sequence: CASSYTSGKNYEQYF.

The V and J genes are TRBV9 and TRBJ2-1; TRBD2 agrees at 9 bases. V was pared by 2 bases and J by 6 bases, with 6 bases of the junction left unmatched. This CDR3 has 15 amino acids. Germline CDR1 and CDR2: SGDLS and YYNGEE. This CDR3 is CASSVGGRAFNEQFF. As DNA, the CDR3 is TGTGCCAGCAGCGTCGGCGGGAGGGCCTTCAATGAGCAGTTCTTC.

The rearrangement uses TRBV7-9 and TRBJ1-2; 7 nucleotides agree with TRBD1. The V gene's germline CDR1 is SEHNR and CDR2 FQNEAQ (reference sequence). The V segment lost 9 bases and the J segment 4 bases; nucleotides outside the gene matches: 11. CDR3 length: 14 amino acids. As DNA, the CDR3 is TGTGCCAGTAGAACAGGGGTTGCGAGCTATGGCTACACCTTC. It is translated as CASRTGVASYGYTF.

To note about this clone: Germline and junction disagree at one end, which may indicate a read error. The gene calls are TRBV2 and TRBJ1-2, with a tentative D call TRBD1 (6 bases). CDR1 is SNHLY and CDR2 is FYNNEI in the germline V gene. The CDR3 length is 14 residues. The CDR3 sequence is CASRGDRYNYGCTF. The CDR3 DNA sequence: TGTGCCAGCAGAGGCGACAGGTATAACTATGGCTGCACCTTC.

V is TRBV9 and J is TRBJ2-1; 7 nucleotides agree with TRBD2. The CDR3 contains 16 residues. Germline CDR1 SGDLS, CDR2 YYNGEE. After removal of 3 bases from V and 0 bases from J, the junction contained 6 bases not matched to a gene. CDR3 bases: TGTGCCAGCAGCGCCGTAGCGGGCCGCTCCTACAATGAGCAGTTCTTC. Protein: CASSAVAGRSYNEQFF.

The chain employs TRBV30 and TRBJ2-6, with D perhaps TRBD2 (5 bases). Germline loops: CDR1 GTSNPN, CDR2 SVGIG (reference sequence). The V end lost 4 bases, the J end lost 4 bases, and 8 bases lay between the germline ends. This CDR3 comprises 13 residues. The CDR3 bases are TGTGCCTGGACCCCGGGAGGGGCCAACGTCCTGACTTTC. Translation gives CAWTPGGANVLTF.